Sequencing of this TCR beta chain was carried out in a study of cytomegalovirus exposure and HLA in healthy donors. The CDR3 contains 14 residues. With 9 bases clipped from V and 4 bases from J, the junction kept 5 bases outside the gene matches. Germline loops: CDR1 MNHEY, CDR2 SVGAGI. PCR used 60 Vbeta primers and 13 Jbeta primers. Here immunoSEQ multiplex PCR was the method, and the copy in TCRdb shows in-frame clones only, minus some. The table shows 200,000 to 250,000 clones, with 70% to 90% occurring only once. Study conclusions and caveats: Later work showed greater clonal expansion in HLA-associated TCR beta chains than in equally common others.

Note on this clone: The antigen remains undetermined.

The chain recombines TRBV6-5 with TRBJ2-2; 10 nucleotides agree with TRBD2. The clonotype originates from a young man in good health and CMV-seronegative. Sequenced: PBMCs. In DNA form, the CDR3 reads TGTGCCAGTGGCCTAGCGGGGGTCACCGGGGAGCTGTTTTTT. This codes for CASGLAGVTGELFF.